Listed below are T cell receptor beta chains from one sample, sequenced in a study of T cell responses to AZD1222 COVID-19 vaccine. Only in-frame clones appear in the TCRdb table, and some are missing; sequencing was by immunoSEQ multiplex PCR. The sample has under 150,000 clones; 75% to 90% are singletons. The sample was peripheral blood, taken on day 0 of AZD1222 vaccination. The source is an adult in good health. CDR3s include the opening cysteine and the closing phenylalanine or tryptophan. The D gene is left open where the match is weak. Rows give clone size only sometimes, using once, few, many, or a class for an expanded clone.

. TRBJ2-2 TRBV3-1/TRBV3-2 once TGTGCCAGCAGCCAACGTCCGGGACCGAACACCGGGGAGCTGTTTTTT CASSQRPGPNTGELFF
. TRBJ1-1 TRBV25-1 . TGTGCCAGCAGTGAATATGGCAGCAACACTGAAGCTTTCTTT CASSEYGSNTEAFF
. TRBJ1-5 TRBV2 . TGTGCCAGCAGTGAAGCCATTAGGACGCCCCAGCATTTT CASSEAIRTPQHF
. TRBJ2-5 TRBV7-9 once TGTGCCAGCAGCCCGGACGGAAAAGAGACCCAGTACTTC CASSPDGKETQYF
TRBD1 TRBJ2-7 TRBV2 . TGTGCCAGCAGCGACAGGGGCCACCCCTACGAGCAGTACTTC CASSDRGHPYEQYF
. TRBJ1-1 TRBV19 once TGTGCCAGTGAAGGGGCGCCCGGCAGCACTGAAGCTTTCTTT CASEGAPGSTEAFF
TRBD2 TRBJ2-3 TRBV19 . TGTGCCAGTAGTATAGCGGGAGGGCCTTCAGATACGCAGTATTTT CASSIAGGPSDTQYF
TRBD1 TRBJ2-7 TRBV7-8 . TGTGCCAGCAGCCCCAGCGACAGGGTGGGCTACGAGCAGTACTTC CASSPSDRVGYEQYF
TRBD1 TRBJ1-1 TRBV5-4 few TGTGCCAGCAGCTCCCTCGGACAGGGAAGGACTGAAGCTTTCTTT CASSSLGQGRTEAFF
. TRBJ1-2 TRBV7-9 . TGTGCCAGCAGCTTAGGCCAGAGTAATGGCTACACCTTC CASSLGQSNGYTF
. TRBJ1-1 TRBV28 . TGTGCCAGCACCCCGACAGTCAACACTGAAGCTTTCTTT CASTPTVNTEAFF
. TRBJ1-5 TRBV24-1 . TGTGCCACCAGTGATACCGGGACCCCCAATCAGCCCCAGCATTTT CATSDTGTPNQPQHF
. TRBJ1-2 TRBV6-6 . TGTGCCAGCAGTCCCTCCGGGACACGGCCCATCTACACCTTC CASSPSGTRPIYTF
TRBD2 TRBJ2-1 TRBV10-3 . TGTGCCATCAGGACTAGCGACTACAATGAGCAGTTCTTC CAIRTSDYNEQFF
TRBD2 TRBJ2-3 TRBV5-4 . TGTGCCAGCAGCTTGATAGTAGCGGGGCATAGCACAGATACGCAGTATTTT CASSLIVAGHSTDTQYF
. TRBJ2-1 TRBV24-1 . TGTGCCACCAGTGATCAGACAGTAGAGCTGTTCTTC CATSDQTVELFF
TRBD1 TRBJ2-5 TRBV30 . TGTGCCTGGAGTATTGGGACAGGGAAGGTTAGAGAGACCCAGTACTTC CAWSIGTGKVRETQYF
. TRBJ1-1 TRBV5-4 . TGTGCCAGCAGCCTAATCGGTGTTCAGACTGAAGCTTTCTTT CASSLIGVQTEAFF